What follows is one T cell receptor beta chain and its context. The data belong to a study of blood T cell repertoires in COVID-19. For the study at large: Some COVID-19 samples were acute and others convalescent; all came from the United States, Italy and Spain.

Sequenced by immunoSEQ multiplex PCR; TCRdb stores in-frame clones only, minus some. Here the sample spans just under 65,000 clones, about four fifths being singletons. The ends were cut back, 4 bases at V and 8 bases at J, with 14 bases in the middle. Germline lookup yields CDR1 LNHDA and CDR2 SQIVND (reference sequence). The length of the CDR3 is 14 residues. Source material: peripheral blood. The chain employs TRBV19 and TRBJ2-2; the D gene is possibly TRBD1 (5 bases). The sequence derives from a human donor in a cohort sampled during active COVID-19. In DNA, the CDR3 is TGTGCCAGTAGTACCCGGCAGGGCTCTGGGGAGCTGTTTTTT. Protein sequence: CASSTRQGSGELFF.